The entry that follows covers one T cell receptor beta chain sequence. The germline V gene encodes CDR1 MGHRA and CDR2 YSYEKL. The ends were cut back, 0 bases at V and 7 bases at J, with 11 bases in the middle. The CDR3 length is 14 residues. The entry originates in a study of shared clonotypes between healthy human individuals. Study-level information: A donor's plate count was three for CD4 naive and three for CD4 memory; CD8 naive had two and CD8 memory one.

On sorted subsets, replicate PCRs used approximately 190 ng DNA, or 30,000 or so T cell genomes. Authors' methods: ImmunoSEQ gave junction-only sequences without quality scores, so filtering differed. TCRdb's copy holds only in-frame clones and misses some; the assay was immunoSEQ multiplex PCR. The V and J calls and clone size come from that table; D and trimming were worked out from the DNA. The sample has about 1 million clones; under 80% are singletons. CD4+ cells underwent separation, giving CD45RA+ naive and CD45RA-negative memory subsets. The sequenced material came from memory CD4+ T cells sorted from blood. Indicated subset: CD45RA-negative fraction. The chain combines TRBV4-1 with TRBJ2-3; D is perhaps TRBD1 (7 bases). This TCR was sampled from a young man in good health. CDR3 sequence (DNA): TGCGCCAGCAGCCAAGACCCAGGGGGGAATACGCAGTATTTT. This encodes CASSQDPGGNTQYF.